The subject of this entry is one T cell receptor (beta chain). This CDR3 is built from 14 residues. V lost 0 bases to trimming and J lost 2 bases, with 9 bases between them. Germline-derived CDR1 and CDR2 are SGHRS and YFSETQ. This sample stems from a study of control samples from healthy donors and cancer patients. Generated by immunoSEQ multiplex PCR, the TCRdb table keeps only in-frame clones and is missing some. The repertoire consists of over 85,000 clones, with around 85% occurring once and the leading ten covering around 40%. Sequenced material: PBMCs. This sequence originates from a man between 65 and 79 years old with lung cancer. This chain connects TRBV5-1 to TRBJ2-7; D unclear. CDR3 coding DNA: TGCGCCAGCAGCTTGGATAAACCGACCTACGAGCAGTACTTC. It encodes CASSLDKPTYEQYF.